This T cell receptor beta chain was obtained from a study of beta chain features in type 1 diabetes. Study context: Age, gender, cell numbers and subset yield matched between patients and controls. Overall study findings and caveats: Shorter TCRB CDR3s, moderately but significantly so, marked every one of the four CD4+ subsets in Type 1 diabetes patients.

Expressed TCRB transcripts got sequenced, as all isolated RNA was reverse transcribed. The assay was immunoSEQ multiplex PCR, and TCRdb's table has in-frame clones only and misses some. The sample records some 350,000 clones, approximately 12% being singletons. In germline, CDR1 is SEHNR, CDR2 FQNEAQ (reference sequence). There are 15 residues in the CDR3. The V gene end was trimmed by 8 bases and the J gene end by 5 bases; junction bases not matched to a gene: 8. This clone turned up a few times. Its specificity is not known. Input material: naive CD4+ T cells from blood. The TCR originated in a woman between 18 and 30 years old with type 1 diabetes. The chain uses TRBV7-9 and TRBJ2-1; 11 bases map to TRBD2. This CDR3 reads CASPTPTSGNNEQFF. CDR3 nucleotides: TGTGCCAGCCCCACCCCGACTAGCGGGAACAATGAGCAGTTCTTC.